A single sample is the source of the 26 T cell receptor beta chains below, sequenced in a study of T cell responses to AZD1222 COVID-19 vaccine. TCRdb keeps only in-frame clones here, not all; method: immunoSEQ multiplex PCR. The table records around 120,000 clones, approximately 91% of them present only once. Sequencing used peripheral blood, obtained on day 0 of AZD1222 vaccination. The receptors derive from an adult in good health.

The V call is TRBV28, the J call TRBJ1-5; 11 bases align to TRBD1. V shed 8 bases, J shed 7 bases, and the junction held 7 bases outside the gene matches. Germline V gene sequence: CDR1 MDHEN, CDR2 SYDVKM. The CDR3 is 14 amino acids. The CDR3: CASAGTGGGQPQHF. For the CDR3, the DNA is TGTGCCAGCGCCGGGACAGGGGGTGGACAGCCCCAGCATTTT.

The rearrangement uses TRBV5-8 and TRBJ2-7, with a weak D call TRBD1 (5 bases). The V gene lost 3 bases and the J gene lost 3 bases, with 22 bases spanning the gap. The CDR3 loop spans 17 amino acids. Germline CDR1 is SGHTS and CDR2 is YDEGEE. CDR3 in DNA: TGTGCCAGCAGCTACCAATTATCGACAGCTGATTACTACGAGCAGTACTTC. It specifies CASSYQLSTADYYEQYF. The complete variable domain, with remaining parts taken from reference TRBV5-8 and TRBJ2-7, reads EAGVTQSPTHLIKTRGQQATLRCSPISGHTSVYWYQQALGLGLQFLLWYDEGEERNRGNFPPRFSGRQFPNYSSELNVNALELEDSALYLCASSYQLSTADYYEQYFGPGTRLTVT.

The chain employs TRBV27 and TRBJ1-5, with D tentatively TRBD1 (6 bases). Germline CDR1 reads MNHEY; CDR2 reads SMNVEV (reference sequence). V was clipped by 8 bases and J by 2 bases, with 13 bases between them. This CDR3 is 14 amino acids long. In DNA form, the CDR3 reads TGTGCCAGCCAGCGGACAGTAGGCAATCAGCCCCAGCATTTT. Protein: CASQRTVGNQPQHF.

The CDR3: CASSPLAGNEQFF. CDR3 bases: TGTGCCAGCAGTCCCCTAGCGGGGAATGAGCAGTTCTTC. This rearrangement joins TRBV7-8 to TRBJ2-1, with 9 bases matching TRBD2. The V and J ends lost 6 bases and 7 bases, in that order; junction bases with no gene match: 4. CDR1 is SGHVS and CDR2 is FQNEAQ in the germline V gene. This CDR3 has 13 residues.

V gene TRBV27 combines with J gene TRBJ1-1; tentatively, D is TRBD1 (5 bases). The CDR3 runs to 14 residues. V lost 7 bases and J 4 bases, leaving 16 bases between the germline ends. Per germline, CDR1 MNHEY and CDR2 SMNVEV (reference sequence). For the CDR3, the DNA is TGTGCCAGCACCGACGGGCAGGGTGGCACTGAAGCTTTCTTT. Protein product: CASTDGQGGTEAFF.

The V call is TRBV10-3, the J call TRBJ2-7; 7 bases map to TRBD1. This CDR3 spans 14 amino acids. Trimming removed 8 bases from V and 4 bases from J; junction bases left unmatched: 11. From germline, CDR1 is ENHRY and CDR2 SYGVKD. The CDR3 DNA sequence: TGTGCCATCGCTGAACAGGGGAAAGCGTACGAGCAGTACTTC. The encoded protein is CAIAEQGKAYEQYF.

The CDR3 loop reads CASSPTRTGGLETQYF. CDR3 in DNA: TGTGCCAGCAGTCCCACCCGGACGGGAGGACTCGAGACCCAGTACTTC. The rearrangement links TRBV7-2 to TRBJ2-5; TRBD2 agrees at 7 bases. The CDR3 is made up of 16 amino acids. Germline V gene sequence: CDR1 SGHTA, CDR2 FQGNSA. Trimming removed 6 bases from V and 5 bases from J; junction bases left unmatched: 15. Variable domain in full (rest from reference TRBV7-2 and TRBJ2-5): GAGVSQSPSNKVTEKGKDVELRCDPISGHTALYWYRQSLGQGLEFLIYFQGNSAPDKSGLPSDRFSAERTGGSVSTLTIQRTQQEDSAVYLCASSPTRTGGLETQYFGPGTRLLVL.

The V gene is TRBV9, the J gene TRBJ1-3; D is uncertain. The ends were cut back, 1 base at V and 12 bases at J, with 14 bases in the middle. The CDR3 covers 13 residues. Germline CDR1 and CDR2: SGDLS and YYNGEE. The CDR3 DNA sequence: TGTGCCAGCAGCGTAAGCCCGGATCGTGACATATATTTT. Translated, it gives CASSVSPDRDIYF.

The chain employs TRBV12-3 or TRBV12-4 and TRBJ1-5; TRBD1 aligns across 7 bases. The V gene end was trimmed by 3 bases and the J gene end by 15 bases; junction bases not matched to a gene: 11. This CDR3 has 13 residues. The CDR3 loop is CASSFSEGARAHF. The CDR3 region has the DNA TGTGCCAGCAGTTTCTCTGAGGGGGCGCGGGCGCATTTT.

The J gene is TRBJ2-2, the V gene TRBV21-1; TRBD2 reflects the table's D call only, with no check against the DNA. TRBV21-1 is annotated as a pseudogene. The length of the CDR3 is 15 residues. The CDR3 DNA is TGTGCCAGCGTTTACGGGTATGGAAACACCGGGGAGCTGTTTTTT. Translation gives CASVYGYGNTGELFF.

The chain combines TRBV12-3 or TRBV12-4 with TRBJ1-2; no clear D. With 5 bases removed from V and 5 bases from J, the gap between germline ends came to 12 bases. This CDR3 comprises 13 residues. The chain's CDR3 is CASSPSGQYGYTF. The CDR3 DNA is TGTGCCAGCAGTCCGTCGGGCCAATATGGCTACACCTTC.

This clone was detected once. The DNA of the CDR3 is TGTGCCAGCACCCAAGACTCGTGGGGGAATGAGCAGTTCTTC. Its translation: CASTQDSWGNEQFF. The chain employs TRBV6-4 and TRBJ2-1; D possibly uses TRBD1 or TRBD2 (5 bases each). Trimming cost V 7 bases and J 7 bases, with 17 bases left between them. This CDR3 has 14 amino acids. Looked up from germline, CDR1 is MRHNA and CDR2 is SNTAGT.

The rearrangement uses TRBV5-1 and TRBJ1-4; TRBD1 aligns across 9 bases. CDR1 and CDR2 (germline): SGHRS, YFSETQ. The CDR3 has 15 residues. Germline trimming cut 4 bases from V and 2 bases from J; bases unmatched to any gene: 3. The CDR3 bases are TGCGCCAGCAGCGTACAGGGGGCGACTAATGAAAAACTGTTTTTT. Its protein product is CASSVQGATNEKLFF.

The rearrangement joins TRBV5-6 to TRBJ1-1; the match to TRBD1 covers 7 bases. CDR3 length: 17 amino acids. Germline V gene data show CDR1 as SGHDT and CDR2 as YYEEEE. V trimming: 3 bases; J trimming: 0 bases; junction bases outside the gene matches: 11. CDR3 region: CASSSGDRTFMNTEAFF. The CDR3 coding sequence is TGTGCCAGCAGCTCCGGGGACAGAACCTTCATGAACACTGAAGCTTTCTTT.

V and J are TRBV2 and TRBJ2-3, with 7 bases identical to TRBD1. V lost 6 bases, J lost 2 bases, and 8 bases stayed unmatched. CDR1 is SNHLY and CDR2 is FYNNEI in the germline V gene. This CDR3 has 15 residues. The CDR3 reads CASRSGTAVTDTQYF. The DNA for the CDR3 is TGTGCCAGCAGGTCCGGGACAGCAGTCACAGATACGCAGTATTTT. Drawing the rest from reference TRBV2 and TRBJ2-3, the complete variable domain is EPEVTQTPSHQVTQMGQEVILRCVPISNHLYFYWYRQILGQKVEFLVSFYNNEISEKSEIFDDQFSVERPDGSNFTLKIRSTKLEDSAMYFCASRSGTAVTDTQYFGPGTRLTVL.

The chain couples TRBV19 to TRBJ1-5, with D possibly being TRBD1 (6 bases). Trimming cost V 7 bases and J 5 bases, with 12 bases left between them. Germline CDR1 LNHDA, CDR2 SQIVND (reference sequence). There are 13 residues in the CDR3. The chain's CDR3 is CASKGEWDQPQHF. Written as DNA, the CDR3 is TGTGCCAGTAAGGGGGAGTGGGATCAGCCCCAGCATTTT.

This clone was recorded only once. The CDR3 sequence is CASSIGAGGTTDTQYF. In DNA, the CDR3 is TGTGCCAGTAGTATAGGTGCGGGAGGGACCACAGATACGCAGTATTTT. This chain joins TRBV19 and TRBJ2-3, with 9 bases aligning to TRBD2. Germline lookup yields CDR1 LNHDA and CDR2 SQIVND (reference sequence). V trimming: 1 base; J trimming: 2 bases; junction bases outside the gene matches: 4. This CDR3 is 16 amino acids long.

This chain links TRBV19 with TRBJ2-1; D assignment may be TRBD1 or TRBD2 (6 bases each). Deletions cut 1 base from V and 4 bases from J, with 14 bases between. The CDR3 extends over 16 amino acids. CDR1 and CDR2 (germline): LNHDA, SQIVND (reference sequence). The CDR3 is CASSIAGAGGYNEQFF. CDR3 DNA sequence: TGTGCCAGTAGTATAGCGGGGGCTGGAGGTTACAATGAGCAGTTCTTC.

The chain employs TRBV4-2 and TRBJ2-1, with D hard to call. The CDR3 has 11 residues. Trimming took off 0 bases at V and 10 bases at J, with 4 bases between the two ends. CDR1 is LGHNA and CDR2 is YNFKEQ in the germline V gene. As DNA, the CDR3 is TGTGCCAGCAGCCAAGAAAGGGAGCAGTTCTTC. As protein: CASSQEREQFF.

This chain uses TRBV29-1 with TRBJ1-4; tentatively, D is TRBD1 (5 bases). The germline CDR1 and CDR2 sequences are SQVTM and ANQGSEA. The CDR3 is made up of 12 amino acids. Trimming cost V 4 bases and J 6 bases, with 9 bases left between them. CDR3 residues: CSVVVGDEKLFF. In DNA, the CDR3 is TGCAGCGTTGTGGTAGGGGATGAAAAACTGTTTTTT. Using reference TRBV29-1 and TRBJ1-4 for the parts outside the CDR3, the full variable domain is SAVISQKPSRDICQRGTSLTIQCQVDSQVTMMFWYRQQPGQSLTLIATANQGSEATYESGFVIDKFPISRPNLTFSTLTVSNMSPEDSSIYLCSVVVGDEKLFFGSGTQLSVL.

This sequence joins TRBV5-1 and TRBJ1-1, with 7 bases that match TRBD1. Germline V gives CDR1 SGHRS, CDR2 YFSETQ. CDR3 length: 15 amino acids. Trimming cost V 0 bases and J 0 bases; bases outside gene matches: 2. The CDR3 loop reads CASSLGDSLNTEAFF. CDR3 nucleotide sequence: TGCGCCAGCAGCTTGGGGGACAGCTTGAACACTGAAGCTTTCTTT.

The V gene is TRBV19, the J gene TRBJ2-2; D might be TRBD1 or TRBD2, each matching 7 bases. Germline CDR1 reads LNHDA; CDR2 reads SQIVND (reference sequence). CDR3 length: 14 residues. V lost 7 bases and J 6 bases, leaving 15 bases between the germline ends. Here the CDR3 reads CASTPTGRAGELFF. The CDR3 DNA reads TGTGCCAGTACCCCGACAGGGAGGGCCGGGGAGCTGTTTTTT.

This chain connects TRBV29-1 to TRBJ2-5; the D gene is possibly TRBD2 (5 bases). V lost 6 bases and J 2 bases, leaving 10 bases between the germline ends. This CDR3 has 12 residues. Germline lookup yields CDR1 SQVTM and CDR2 ANQGSEA. As DNA, the CDR3 is TGCAGCGTGTGGACTTATCAAGAGACCCAGTACTTC. As protein: CSVWTYQETQYF.

V and J are TRBV5-6 and TRBJ2-5; TRBD1 might be the D (5 bases). CDR1 is SGHDT and CDR2 is YYEEEE in the germline V gene. The CDR3 runs to 13 residues. The ends were cut back, 3 bases at V and 2 bases at J, with 8 bases in the middle. Here the CDR3 DNA reads TGTGCCAGCAGCTCCGACAGACAAGAGACCCAGTACTTC. It yields the protein CASSSDRQETQYF.

The V call is TRBV6-5, the J call TRBJ2-7; no reliable D call. V gave up 2 bases and J gave up 1 base, with 12 bases separating them. CDR1 is MNHEY, CDR2 SVGAGI, per germline. The CDR3 is made up of 15 amino acids. The chain's CDR3 is CASSYRAGESYEQYF. The CDR3 nucleotides read TGTGCCAGCAGTTACAGGGCAGGTGAATCCTACGAGCAGTACTTC.

This clone was observed once. The CDR3 loop reads CASSPRQGQPQHF. CDR3 nucleotides: TGTGCCAGCAGCCCACGGCAGGGTCAGCCCCAGCATTTT. This chain connects TRBV2 to TRBJ1-5; TRBD1 is a possible D gene (5 bases). Germline-derived CDR1 and CDR2 are SNHLY and FYNNEI. Deletions cut 6 bases from V and 6 bases from J, with 12 bases between. This CDR3 has 13 residues.